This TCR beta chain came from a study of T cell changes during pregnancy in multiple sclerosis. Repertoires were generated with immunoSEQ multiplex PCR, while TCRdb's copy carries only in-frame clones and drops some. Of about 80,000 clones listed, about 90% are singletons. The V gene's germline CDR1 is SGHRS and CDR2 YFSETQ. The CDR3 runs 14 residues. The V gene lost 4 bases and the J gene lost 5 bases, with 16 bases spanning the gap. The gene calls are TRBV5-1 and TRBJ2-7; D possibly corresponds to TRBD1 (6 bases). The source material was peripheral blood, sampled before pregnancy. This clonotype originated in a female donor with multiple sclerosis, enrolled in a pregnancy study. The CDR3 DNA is TGCGCCAGCAGCAAACAGGGTGGGAACGACGAGCAGTACTTC. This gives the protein CASSKQGGNDEQYF.